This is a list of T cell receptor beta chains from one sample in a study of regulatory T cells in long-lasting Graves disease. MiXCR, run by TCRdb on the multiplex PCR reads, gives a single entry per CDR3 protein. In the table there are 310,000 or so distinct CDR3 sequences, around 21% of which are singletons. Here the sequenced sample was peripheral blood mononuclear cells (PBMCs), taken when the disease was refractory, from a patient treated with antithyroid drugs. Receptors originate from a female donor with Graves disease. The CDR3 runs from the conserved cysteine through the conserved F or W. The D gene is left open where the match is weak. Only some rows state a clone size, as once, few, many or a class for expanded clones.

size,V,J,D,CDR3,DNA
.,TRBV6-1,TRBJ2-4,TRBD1,CASRGQGASNIQYF,TGTGCCAGCAGGGGACAGGGGGCCTCTAACATTCAGTACTTC
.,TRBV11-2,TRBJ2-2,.,CASSLDRGGAGELFF,TGTGCCAGCAGCTTAGATCGGGGTGGGGCCGGGGAGCTGTTTTTT
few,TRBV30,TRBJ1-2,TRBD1,CACKNRGMIGYTF,TGTGCCTGCAAGAACAGGGGAATGATTGGCTACACCTTC
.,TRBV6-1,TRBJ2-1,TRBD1,CASSNNIRTGKFNEQFF,TGTGCCAGCAGCAATAACATCAGGACAGGGAAGTTCAATGAGCAGTTCTTC
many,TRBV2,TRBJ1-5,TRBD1,CASSVQGTNQPQHF,TGTGCCAGCAGTGTACAGGGGACTAATCAGCCCCAGCATTTT
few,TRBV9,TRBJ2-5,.,CASSDLRGGETQYF,TGTGCCAGCAGCGACCTTAGGGGTGGAGAGACCCAGTACTTC
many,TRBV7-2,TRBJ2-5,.,CASSYTGVAETQYF,TGTGCCAGCAGTTACACCGGGGTAGCAGAGACCCAGTACTTC
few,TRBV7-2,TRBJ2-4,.,CASSRLAGEDIQYF,TGTGCCAGCAGCCGGTTGGCCGGGGAGGACATTCAGTACTTC
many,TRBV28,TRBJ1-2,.,CASSSGFDGYTF,TGTGCCAGCAGTTCAGGGTTCGATGGCTACACCTTC
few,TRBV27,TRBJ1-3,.,CASSFDGSSGNTIYF,TGTGCCAGCAGTTTTGACGGCAGCTCTGGAAACACCATATATTTT
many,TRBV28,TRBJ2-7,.,CASSLGLGNEQYF,TGTGCCAGCAGTCTAGGTCTCGGGAACGAGCAGTACTTC
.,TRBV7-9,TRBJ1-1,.,CASSLGGLLNTEAFF,TGTGCCAGCAGCTTAGGAGGCCTGCTGAACACTGAAGCTTTCTTT
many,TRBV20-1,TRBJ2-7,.,CSASGITYEQYF,TGCAGTGCTAGCGGGATCACCTACGAGCAGTACTTC
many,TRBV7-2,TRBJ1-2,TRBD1,CASSLATGDGYTF,TGTGCCAGCAGCTTGGCTACAGGGGATGGCTACACCTTC
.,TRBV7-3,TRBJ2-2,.,CASSSSPGDAFRTGELFF,TGTGCCAGCAGCTCTTCCCCGGGGGACGCTTTCAGAACCGGGGAGCTGTTTTTT
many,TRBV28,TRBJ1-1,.,CASRGEMSTEAFF,TGTGCCAGCAGGGGAGAGATGAGCACTGAAGCTTTCTTT